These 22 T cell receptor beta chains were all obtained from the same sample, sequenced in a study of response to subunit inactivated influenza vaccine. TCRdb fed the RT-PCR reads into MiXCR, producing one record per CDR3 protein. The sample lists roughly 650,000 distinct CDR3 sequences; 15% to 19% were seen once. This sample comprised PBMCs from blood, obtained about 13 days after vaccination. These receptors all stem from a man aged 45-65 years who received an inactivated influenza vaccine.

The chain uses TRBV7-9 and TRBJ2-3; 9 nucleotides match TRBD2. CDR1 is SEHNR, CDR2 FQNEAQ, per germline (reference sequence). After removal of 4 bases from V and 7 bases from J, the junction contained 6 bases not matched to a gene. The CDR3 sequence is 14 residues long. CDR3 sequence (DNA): TGTGCCAGCAGCTCCCCGGGACTAGCAAATACGCAGTATTTT. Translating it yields CASSSPGLANTQYF.

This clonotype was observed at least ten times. CDR3 protein: CASSSPWSGTFGETQYF. Written as DNA, the CDR3 is TGTGCCAGCAGCTCCCCGTGGAGCGGGACGTTCGGGGAGACCCAGTACTTC. The V gene is TRBV11-2, the J gene TRBJ2-5; 7 bases fit TRBD2. With V trimmed by 4 bases and J by 5 bases, 16 bases remained unmatched. CDR3 size: 17 residues. Germline CDR1 and CDR2: SGHAT and FQNNGV.

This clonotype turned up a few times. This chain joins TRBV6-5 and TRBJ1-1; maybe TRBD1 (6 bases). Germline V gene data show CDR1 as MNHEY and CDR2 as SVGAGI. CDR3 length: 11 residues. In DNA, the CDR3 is TGTGCTAGTGGCAGGGGAAATGAAGCTTTCTTT. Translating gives CASGRGNEAFF.

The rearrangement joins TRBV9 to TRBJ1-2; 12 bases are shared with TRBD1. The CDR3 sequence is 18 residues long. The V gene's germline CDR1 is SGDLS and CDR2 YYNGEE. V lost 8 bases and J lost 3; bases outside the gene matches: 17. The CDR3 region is CARHNGRDRGRSDYGYTF. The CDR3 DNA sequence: TGTGCCAGACACAACGGTCGGGACAGGGGGCGATCTGACTATGGCTACACCTTC.

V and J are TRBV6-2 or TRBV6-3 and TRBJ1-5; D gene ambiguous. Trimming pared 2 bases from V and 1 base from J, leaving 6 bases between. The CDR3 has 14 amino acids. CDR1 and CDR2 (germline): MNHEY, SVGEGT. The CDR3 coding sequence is TGTGCCAGCAGTTACATAAGGAGCAATCAGCCCCAGCATTTT. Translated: CASSYIRSNQPQHF.

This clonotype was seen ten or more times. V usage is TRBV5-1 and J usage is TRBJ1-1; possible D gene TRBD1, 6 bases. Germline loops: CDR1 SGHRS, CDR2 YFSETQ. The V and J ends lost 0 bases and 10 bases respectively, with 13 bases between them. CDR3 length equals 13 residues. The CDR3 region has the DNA TGCGCCAGCAGCTTGGAAGGGGGTTCGGTAGCTTTCTTT. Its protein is CASSLEGGSVAFF.

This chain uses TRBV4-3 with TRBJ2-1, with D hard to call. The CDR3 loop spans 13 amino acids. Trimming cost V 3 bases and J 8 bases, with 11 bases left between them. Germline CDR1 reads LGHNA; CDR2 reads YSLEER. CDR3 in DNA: TGCGCCAGCAGCCATTTTGGACGGGATGAGCAGTTCTTC. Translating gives CASSHFGRDEQFF.

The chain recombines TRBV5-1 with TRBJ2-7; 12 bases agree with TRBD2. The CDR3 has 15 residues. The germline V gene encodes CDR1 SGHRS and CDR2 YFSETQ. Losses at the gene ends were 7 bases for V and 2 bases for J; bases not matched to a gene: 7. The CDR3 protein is CASRLTSGGTYEQYF. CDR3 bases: TGCGCCAGCCGTCTGACTAGCGGGGGTACCTACGAGCAGTACTTC. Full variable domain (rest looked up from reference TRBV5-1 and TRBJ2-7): KAGVTQTPRYLIKTRGQQVTLSCSPISGHRSVSWYQQTPGQGLQFLFEYFSETQRNKGNFPGRFSGRQFSNSRSEMNVSTLELGDSALYLCASRLTSGGTYEQYFGPGTRLTVT.

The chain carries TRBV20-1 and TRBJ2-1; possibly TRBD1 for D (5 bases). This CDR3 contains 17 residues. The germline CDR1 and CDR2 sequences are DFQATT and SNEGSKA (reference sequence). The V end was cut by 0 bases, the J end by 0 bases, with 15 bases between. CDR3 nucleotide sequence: TGCAGTGCTAGAGAAAACGGACAACGCCTCTCCTACAATGAGCAGTTCTTC. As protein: CSARENGQRLSYNEQFF.

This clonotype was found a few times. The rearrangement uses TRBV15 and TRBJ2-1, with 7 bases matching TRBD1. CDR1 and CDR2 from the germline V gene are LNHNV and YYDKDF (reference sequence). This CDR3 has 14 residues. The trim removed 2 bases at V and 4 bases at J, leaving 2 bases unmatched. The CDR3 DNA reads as TGTGCCACCAGCAGACAGACAGGGTACAATGAGCAGTTCTTC. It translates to CATSRQTGYNEQFF.

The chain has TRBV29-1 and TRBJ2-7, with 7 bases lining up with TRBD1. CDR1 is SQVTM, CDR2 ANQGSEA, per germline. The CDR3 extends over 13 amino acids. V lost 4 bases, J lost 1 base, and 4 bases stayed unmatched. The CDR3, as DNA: TGCAGCGTTGTAGGACAGGAATCCTACGAGCAGTACTTC. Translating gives CSVVGQESYEQYF.

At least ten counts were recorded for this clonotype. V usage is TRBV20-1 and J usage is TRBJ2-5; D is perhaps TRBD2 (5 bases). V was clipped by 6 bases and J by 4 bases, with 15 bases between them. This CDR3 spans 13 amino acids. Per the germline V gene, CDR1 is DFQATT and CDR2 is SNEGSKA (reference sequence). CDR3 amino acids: CSAPLSGGETQYF. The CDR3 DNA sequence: TGCAGTGCCCCTCTCAGCGGAGGAGAGACCCAGTACTTC.

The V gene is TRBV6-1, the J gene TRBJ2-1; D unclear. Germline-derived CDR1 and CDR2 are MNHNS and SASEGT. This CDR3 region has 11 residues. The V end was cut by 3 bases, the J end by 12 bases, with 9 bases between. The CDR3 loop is CASSEVGTQFF. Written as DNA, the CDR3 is TGTGCCAGCAGTGAGGTGGGAACGCAGTTCTTC.

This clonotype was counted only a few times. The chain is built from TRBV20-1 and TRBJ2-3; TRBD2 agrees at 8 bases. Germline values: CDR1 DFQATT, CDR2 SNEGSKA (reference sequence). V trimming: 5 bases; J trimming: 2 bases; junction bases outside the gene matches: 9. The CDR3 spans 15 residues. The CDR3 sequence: CSASGTRTLTDTQYF. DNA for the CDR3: TGCAGTGCTTCCGGGACTAGAACACTCACAGATACGCAGTATTTT.

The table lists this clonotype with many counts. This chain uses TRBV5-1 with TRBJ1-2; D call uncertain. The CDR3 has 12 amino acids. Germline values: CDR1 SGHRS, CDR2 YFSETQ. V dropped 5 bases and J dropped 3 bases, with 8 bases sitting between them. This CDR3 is CASRESDYGYTF. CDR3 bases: TGCGCCAGCAGGGAGTCAGACTATGGCTACACCTTC.

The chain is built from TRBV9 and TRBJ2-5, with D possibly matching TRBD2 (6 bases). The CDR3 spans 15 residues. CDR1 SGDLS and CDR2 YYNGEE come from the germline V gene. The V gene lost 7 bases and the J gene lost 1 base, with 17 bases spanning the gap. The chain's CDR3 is CASSRVRGGQETQYF. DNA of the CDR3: TGTGCCAGCTCTAGGGTTAGGGGAGGCCAAGAGACCCAGTACTTC. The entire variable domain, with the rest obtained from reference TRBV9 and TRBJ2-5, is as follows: DSGVTQTPKHLITATGQRVTLRCSPRSGDLSVYWYQQSLDQGLQFLIQYYNGEERAKGNILERFSAQQFPDLHSELNLSSLELGDSALYFCASSRVRGGQETQYFGPGTRLLVL.

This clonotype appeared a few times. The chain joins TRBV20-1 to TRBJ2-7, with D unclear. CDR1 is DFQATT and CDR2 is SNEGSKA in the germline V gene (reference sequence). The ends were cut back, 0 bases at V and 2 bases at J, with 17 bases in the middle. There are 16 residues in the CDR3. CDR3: CSARDLARPPTYEQYF. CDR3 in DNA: TGCAGTGCTAGAGATTTGGCGAGGCCCCCTACCTACGAGCAGTACTTC.

CDR3 DNA: TGTGCCAGCAGACCGGTGGGGAGCGGGCGAATTCAAGAGACCCAGTACTTC. Encoded protein: CASRPVGSGRIQETQYF. This chain links TRBV6-1 with TRBJ2-5; D perhaps matches TRBD2 (6 bases). From germline, CDR1 is MNHNS and CDR2 SASEGT. The CDR3 extends over 17 amino acids. V dropped 6 bases and J dropped 2 bases, with 22 bases sitting between them.

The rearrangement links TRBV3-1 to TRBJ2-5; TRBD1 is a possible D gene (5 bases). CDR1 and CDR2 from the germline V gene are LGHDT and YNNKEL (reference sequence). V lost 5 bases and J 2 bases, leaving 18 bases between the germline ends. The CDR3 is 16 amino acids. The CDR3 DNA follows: TGTGCCAGCAGCAAAAGACAGAAGGCTATACAAGAGACCCAGTACTTC. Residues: CASSKRQKAIQETQYF.

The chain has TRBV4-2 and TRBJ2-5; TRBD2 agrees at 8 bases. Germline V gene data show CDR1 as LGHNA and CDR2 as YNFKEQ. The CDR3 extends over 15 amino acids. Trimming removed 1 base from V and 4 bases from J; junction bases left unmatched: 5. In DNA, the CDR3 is TGTGCCAGCAGCCAAGCGGGGGGGCCACTAGAGACCCAGTACTTC. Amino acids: CASSQAGGPLETQYF.

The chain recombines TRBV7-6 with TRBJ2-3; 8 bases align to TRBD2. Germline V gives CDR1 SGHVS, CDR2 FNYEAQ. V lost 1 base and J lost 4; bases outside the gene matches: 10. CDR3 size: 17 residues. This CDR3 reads CASSLEVGGAGADTQYF. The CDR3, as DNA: TGTGCCAGCAGCTTAGAAGTAGGCGGAGCGGGGGCAGATACGCAGTATTTT.

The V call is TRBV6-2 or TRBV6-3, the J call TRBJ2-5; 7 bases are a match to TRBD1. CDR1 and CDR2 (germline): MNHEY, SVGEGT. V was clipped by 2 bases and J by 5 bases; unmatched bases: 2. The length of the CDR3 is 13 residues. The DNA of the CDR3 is TGTGCCAGCAGTTACCAGGGGGACGAGACCCAGTACTTC. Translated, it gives CASSYQGDETQYF.